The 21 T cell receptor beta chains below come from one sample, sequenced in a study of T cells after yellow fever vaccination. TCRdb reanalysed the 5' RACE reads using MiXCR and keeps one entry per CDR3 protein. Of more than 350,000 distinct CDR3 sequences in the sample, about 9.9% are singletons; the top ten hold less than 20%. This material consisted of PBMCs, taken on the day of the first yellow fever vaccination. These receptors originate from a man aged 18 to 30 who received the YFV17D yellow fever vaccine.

The CDR3 coding sequence is TGTGCCAGCAACGGAGAGGGACACCTGGCGACCCAGTACTTC. Protein sequence: CASNGEGHLATQYF. The rearrangement joins TRBV28 to TRBJ2-5, with D tentatively TRBD1 (6 bases). Germline-derived CDR1 and CDR2 are MDHEN and SYDVKM. Trimming removed 7 bases from V and 7 bases from J, with 19 bases in between. This CDR3 has 14 residues.

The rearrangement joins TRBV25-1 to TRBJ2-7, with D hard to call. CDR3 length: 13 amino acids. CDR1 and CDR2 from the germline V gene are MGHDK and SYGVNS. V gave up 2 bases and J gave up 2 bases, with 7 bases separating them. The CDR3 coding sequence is TGTGCCAGCAGTGAACAGGCTCCCTACGAGCAGTACGTC. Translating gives CASSEQAPYEQYV.

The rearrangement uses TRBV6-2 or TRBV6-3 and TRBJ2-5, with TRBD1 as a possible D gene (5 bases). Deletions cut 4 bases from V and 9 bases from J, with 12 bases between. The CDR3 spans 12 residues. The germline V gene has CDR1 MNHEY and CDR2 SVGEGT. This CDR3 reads CASSSQGFSQYF. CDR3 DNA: TGTGCCAGCAGTTCCCAGGGTTTTTCCCAGTACTTC.

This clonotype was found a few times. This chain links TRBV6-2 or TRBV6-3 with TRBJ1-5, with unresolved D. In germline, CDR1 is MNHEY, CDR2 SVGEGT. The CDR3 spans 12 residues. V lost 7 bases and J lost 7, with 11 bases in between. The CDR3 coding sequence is TGTGCCAGCAAGTCGGGTCTCCAGCCCCAGCATTTT. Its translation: CASKSGLQPQHF.

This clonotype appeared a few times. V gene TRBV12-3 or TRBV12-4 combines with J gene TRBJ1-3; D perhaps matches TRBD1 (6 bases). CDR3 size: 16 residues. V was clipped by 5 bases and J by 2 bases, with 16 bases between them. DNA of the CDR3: TGTGCCAGCAGTCCCGGTCGGGGGGCGGCTGGAAACACCATATATTTT. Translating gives CASSPGRGAAGNTIYF.

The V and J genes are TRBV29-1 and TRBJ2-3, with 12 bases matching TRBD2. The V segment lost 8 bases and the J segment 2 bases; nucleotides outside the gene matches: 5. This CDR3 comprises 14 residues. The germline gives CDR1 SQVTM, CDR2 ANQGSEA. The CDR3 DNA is TGCAGCTTGAGACTAGCGGGGGTCACAGATACGCAGTATTTT. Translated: CSLRLAGVTDTQYF.

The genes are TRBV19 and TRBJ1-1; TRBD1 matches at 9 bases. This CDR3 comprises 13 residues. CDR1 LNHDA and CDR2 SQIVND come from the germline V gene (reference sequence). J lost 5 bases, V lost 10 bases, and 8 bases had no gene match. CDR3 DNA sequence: TGTGCCATTAGGGACAGGGTCGGAACTGAAGCTTTCTTT. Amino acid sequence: CAIRDRVGTEAFF.

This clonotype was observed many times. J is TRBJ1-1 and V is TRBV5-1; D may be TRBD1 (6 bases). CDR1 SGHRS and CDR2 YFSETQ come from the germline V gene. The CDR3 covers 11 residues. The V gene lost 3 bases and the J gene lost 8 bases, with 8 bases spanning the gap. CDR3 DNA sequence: TGCGCCAGCAGCTCCCAGGGGGAAGCTTTCTTT. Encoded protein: CASSSQGEAFF.

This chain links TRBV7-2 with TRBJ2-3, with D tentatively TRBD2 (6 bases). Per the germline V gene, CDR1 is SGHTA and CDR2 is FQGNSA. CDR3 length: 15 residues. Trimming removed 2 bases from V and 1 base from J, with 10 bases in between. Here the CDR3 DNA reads TGTGCCAGCAGCTTAAGCGGGCATGGCACAGATACGCAGTATTTT. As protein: CASSLSGHGTDTQYF.

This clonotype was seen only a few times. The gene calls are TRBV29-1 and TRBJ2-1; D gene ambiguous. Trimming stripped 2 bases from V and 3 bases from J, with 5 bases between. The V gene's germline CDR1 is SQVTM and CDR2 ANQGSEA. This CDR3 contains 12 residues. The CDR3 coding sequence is TGCAGCGTTGAATCCGACTACAATGAGCAGTTCTTC. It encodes CSVESDYNEQFF.

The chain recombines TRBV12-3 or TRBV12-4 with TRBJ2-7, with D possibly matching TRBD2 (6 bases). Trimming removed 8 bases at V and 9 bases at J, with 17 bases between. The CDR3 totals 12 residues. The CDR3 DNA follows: TGTGCCAGCGGGACTGTGGGGGGAGGGCAGTACTTC. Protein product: CASGTVGGGQYF.

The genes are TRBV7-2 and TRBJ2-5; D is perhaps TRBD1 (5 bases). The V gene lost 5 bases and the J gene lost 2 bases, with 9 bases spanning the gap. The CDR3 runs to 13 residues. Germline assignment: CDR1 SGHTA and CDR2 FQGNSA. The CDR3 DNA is TGTGCCAGCAGCCTGGACACTCAAGAGACCCAGTACTTC. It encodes CASSLDTQETQYF.

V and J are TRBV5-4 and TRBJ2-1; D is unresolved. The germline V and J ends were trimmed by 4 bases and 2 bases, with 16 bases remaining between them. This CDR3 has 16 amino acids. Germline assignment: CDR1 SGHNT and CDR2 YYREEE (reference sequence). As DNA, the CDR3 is TGTGCCAGCAGCCAGACGAAGGGAAGTACCTACAATGAGCAGTTCTTC. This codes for CASSQTKGSTYNEQFF. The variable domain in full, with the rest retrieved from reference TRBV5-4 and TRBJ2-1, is ETGVTQSPTHLIKTRGQQVTLRCSSQSGHNTVSWYQQALGQGPQFIFQYYREEENGRGNFPPRFSGLQFPNYSSELNVNALELDDSALYLCASSQTKGSTYNEQFFGPGTRLTVL.

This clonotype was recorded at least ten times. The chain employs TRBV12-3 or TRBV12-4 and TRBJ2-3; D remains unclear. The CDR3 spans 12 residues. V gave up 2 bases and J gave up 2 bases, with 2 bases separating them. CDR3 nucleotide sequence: TGTGCCAGCAGTTTAATCACAGATACGCAGTATTTT. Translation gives CASSLITDTQYF.

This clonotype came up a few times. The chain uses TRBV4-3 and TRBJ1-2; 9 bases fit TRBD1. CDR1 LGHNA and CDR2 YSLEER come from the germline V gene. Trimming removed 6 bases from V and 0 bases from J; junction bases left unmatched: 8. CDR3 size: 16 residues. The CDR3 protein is CASSLQGAEANYGYTF. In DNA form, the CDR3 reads TGCGCCAGCAGTCTACAGGGGGCAGAAGCTAACTATGGCTACACCTTC.

CDR3 nucleotide sequence: TGTGCCAGCAGCCAGTGGATCGACCAAGAGACCCAGTACTTC. It translates to CASSQWIDQETQYF. V is TRBV3-1 and J is TRBJ2-5; D remains unclear. The CDR3 has 14 residues. Germline V gives CDR1 LGHDT, CDR2 YNNKEL (reference sequence). Trimming removed 3 bases from V and 0 bases from J, with 8 bases in between.

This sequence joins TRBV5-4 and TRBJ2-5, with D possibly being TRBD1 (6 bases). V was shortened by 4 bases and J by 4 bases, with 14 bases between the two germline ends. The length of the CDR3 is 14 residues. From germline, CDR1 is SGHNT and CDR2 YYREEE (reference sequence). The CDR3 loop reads CASSDPSGVETQYF. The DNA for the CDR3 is TGTGCCAGCAGCGACCCTTCAGGGGTAGAGACCCAGTACTTC.

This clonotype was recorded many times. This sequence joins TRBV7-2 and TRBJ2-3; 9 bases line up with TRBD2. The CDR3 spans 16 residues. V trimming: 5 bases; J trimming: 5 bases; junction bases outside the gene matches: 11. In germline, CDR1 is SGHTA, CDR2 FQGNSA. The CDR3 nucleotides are TGTGCCAGCAGCCCCGTGGGGGCGGGGGGGAGAGATACGCAGTATTTT. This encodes CASSPVGAGGRDTQYF.

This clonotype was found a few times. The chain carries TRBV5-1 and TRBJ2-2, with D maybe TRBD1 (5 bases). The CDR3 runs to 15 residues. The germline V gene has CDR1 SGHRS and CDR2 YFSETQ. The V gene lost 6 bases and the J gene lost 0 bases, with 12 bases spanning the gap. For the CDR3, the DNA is TGCGCCAGCACCGGTAGGACATCGAACACCGGGGAGCTGTTTTTT. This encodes CASTGRTSNTGELFF.

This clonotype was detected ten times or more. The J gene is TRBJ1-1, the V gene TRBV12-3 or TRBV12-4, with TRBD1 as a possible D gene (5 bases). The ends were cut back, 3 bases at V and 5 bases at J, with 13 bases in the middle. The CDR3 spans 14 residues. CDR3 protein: CASSFTGWGTEAFF. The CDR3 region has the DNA TGTGCCAGCAGTTTTACAGGCTGGGGTACTGAAGCTTTCTTT.

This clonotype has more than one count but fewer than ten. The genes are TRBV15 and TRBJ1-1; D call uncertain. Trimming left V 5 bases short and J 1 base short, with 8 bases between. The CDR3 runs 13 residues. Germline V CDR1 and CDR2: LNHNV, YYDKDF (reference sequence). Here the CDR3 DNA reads TGTGCCACCAGCGGGGATGCGAACACTGAAGCTTTCTTT. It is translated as CATSGDANTEAFF.